This paragraph covers one T cell receptor beta chain sequence. Its matching antigen is unknown. The data derive from a study of cytomegalovirus exposure and HLA in healthy donors. The study, taken as a whole, reports: As a later analysis revealed, the rate of TCR association differed by HLA locus, with DRB1 most and HLA-C fewest. Follow-up analysis seemed to connect common viral pathogens with several of the most significant clusters identified.

The study ran its PCR with 60 Vbeta and 13 Jbeta primers. This table comes from immunoSEQ multiplex PCR, and its TCRdb copy is limited to in-frame clones, with some not included. The repertoire holds about 76,000 clones, with about 80% as singletons. This CDR3 has 13 residues. Germline V lookup: CDR1 LNHNV, CDR2 YYDKDF (reference sequence). Sample: PBMCs. The chain has TRBV15 and TRBJ1-1; D not certain. This clonotype was sampled from a man aged 25-45 years in good health and CMV-seronegative. This chain's CDR3 is CVFRMGLNTEAFF. CDR3 coding DNA: TGTGTCTTCAGGATGGGCCTTAACACTGAAGCTTTCTTT.